What follows describes a single TCR beta chain. The antigen is not known. Total RNA amounting to 500 ng was the source from which TCR beta cDNA was made with a constant-region primer. Nested multiplex PCR, run for three rounds with slightly modified ARM-PCR, yielded TCR beta libraries. Running roughly 10 cycles apiece, the first two PCR rounds relied on TRBV1-TRBV30 forward primers together with a C-beta reverse primer. TCRdb called the multiplex PCR reads again in MiXCR, with one record for every CDR3 protein. The repertoire holds around 88,000 distinct CDR3 sequences, just under 70% seen once, with around 25% in the top ten. Taking about 18-30 mg of unsorted bulk tissue, the authors co-extracted RNA and DNA. This entry is derived from a study of tumor-infiltrating lymphocytes in primary liver carcinoma. This CDR3 has 16 amino acids. V dropped 7 bases and J dropped 2 bases, with 17 bases sitting between them. Germline-derived CDR1 and CDR2 are MNHNS and SASEGT.

General study findings and limits: Tumors significantly exceeded blood in top-250-clone fraction (p = 0.039).

The clonotype was recovered from a man aged 40-50 years with primary liver carcinoma and hepatitis B virus infection. The chain couples TRBV6-1 to TRBJ2-2; D gene unclear. The sequencing sample was made of tumor-adjacent normal liver tissue. The CDR3 region is CASITRKVLNTGELFF. For the CDR3, the DNA is TGTGCCAGCATCACCCGAAAGGTGTTAAACACCGGGGAGCTGTTTTTT.